This passage covers 16 T cell receptor beta chains from one sample sequenced in a study of post-analysis software for immune sequencing data. General study results and limits: About 5 TRBV segments were more frequent in patients than controls; TRBV5-6, TRBV5-1 and TRBV20-1 belonged to this group.

Researchers reported that TCR beta cDNA libraries carried unique molecular identifiers. MiXCR, applied by TCRdb to the PCR reads, yields one record per CDR3 protein. In the table there are about 540,000 distinct CDR3 sequences, around 34% of which are singletons. Their antigen targets remain unknown. The sample was blood. The source is a girl aged 2-17 years with multiple sclerosis.

This clonotype showed up just a few times. This chain uses TRBV10-3 with TRBJ2-7; 7 nucleotides agree with TRBD1. Trimming cost V 8 bases and J 2 bases; bases outside gene matches: 6. There are 13 residues in the CDR3. Germline V gene sequence: CDR1 ENHRY, CDR2 SYGVKD. The CDR3 bases are TGTGCCATCCAACTCGACAGGGCCTACGAGCAGTACTTC. It is translated as CAIQLDRAYEQYF.

The genes are TRBV6-5 and TRBJ2-1, with D tentatively TRBD2 (6 bases). The V end was cut by 5 bases, the J end by 2 bases, with 13 bases between. CDR1 is MNHEY and CDR2 is SVGAGI in the germline V gene. The CDR3 sequence is 15 residues long. The CDR3 region is CASSPWRGPYNEQFF. The CDR3 nucleotides read TGTGCCAGCAGTCCATGGCGGGGCCCCTACAATGAGCAGTTCTTC.

This sequence joins TRBV29-1 and TRBJ2-1; D is possibly TRBD1 (5 bases). V lost 7 bases, J lost 10 bases, and 11 bases lay in between. Germline loops: CDR1 SQVTM, CDR2 ANQGSEA. The CDR3 extends over 10 amino acids. CDR3 nucleotide sequence: TGCAGCGGGGTGGGGCAGGAGCAGTTCTTC. Translating it yields CSGVGQEQFF.

The chain links TRBV6-5 to TRBJ2-3, with D uncertain. The CDR3 extends over 13 amino acids. Germline assignment: CDR1 MNHEY and CDR2 SVGAGI. The V gene lost 7 bases and the J gene lost 4 bases, with 12 bases spanning the gap. CDR3 in amino acids: CASTRSGADTQYF. The CDR3 DNA reads TGTGCCAGCACCCGGAGTGGGGCAGATACGCAGTATTTT.

V gene TRBV20-1 combines with J gene TRBJ1-5, with a possible D match to TRBD1 (5 bases). The germline V gene has CDR1 DFQATT and CDR2 SNEGSKA (reference sequence). This CDR3 is 12 amino acids long. V shed 6 bases and J shed 5 bases, with 11 bases lying between them. The CDR3 coding sequence is TGCAGTGCGGGCGGGGGTGATCAGCCCCAGCATTTT. Translation gives CSAGGGDQPQHF.

This clonotype was seen repeatedly, ten times or more. The V gene is TRBV20-1, the J gene TRBJ2-7; 8 bases agree with TRBD2. CDR3 length: 18 amino acids. Looked up from germline, CDR1 is DFQATT and CDR2 is SNEGSKA (reference sequence). V lost 0 bases, J lost 2 bases, and 15 bases stayed unmatched. The CDR3 here is CSARDFSTITRGAYEQYF. CDR3 coding DNA: TGCAGTGCTAGAGATTTCTCGACTATTACGCGGGGGGCCTACGAGCAGTACTTC.

This clonotype was counted only a few times. This chain connects TRBV9 to TRBJ2-4, with D hard to call. V lost 0 bases and J lost 3, with 10 bases in between. This CDR3 has 15 amino acids. Germline CDR1 SGDLS, CDR2 YYNGEE. CDR3 protein: CASSVDDLGKNIQYF. The CDR3 DNA follows: TGTGCCAGCAGCGTAGATGATCTGGGCAAAAACATTCAGTACTTC.

This clonotype came up a few times. The chain employs TRBV6-6 and TRBJ2-3, with TRBD2 matching 7 bases. The germline CDR1 and CDR2 sequences are MNHNY and SVGAGI (reference sequence). V lost 6 bases and J lost 0; bases outside the gene matches: 12. This CDR3 is 17 amino acids long. Here the CDR3 reads CASSKRTRDPSTDTQYF. DNA for the CDR3: TGTGCCAGCAGCAAAAGGACTAGGGACCCTAGCACAGATACGCAGTATTTT.

This chain links TRBV20-1 with TRBJ2-1; 10 bases align to TRBD2. The germline V gene has CDR1 DFQATT and CDR2 SNEGSKA (reference sequence). The CDR3 has 17 amino acids. V gave up 1 base and J gave up 4 bases; unmatched junction bases: 10. CDR3 amino acids: CSARVASGGLVYNEQFF. CDR3 coding DNA: TGCAGTGCTAGAGTGGCTAGCGGGGGACTCGTTTACAATGAGCAGTTCTTC.

The chain has TRBV13 and TRBJ2-7; perhaps TRBD2 as D (7 bases). The germline CDR1 and CDR2 sequences are PRHDT and FYEKMQ (reference sequence). The germline V and J ends were trimmed by 4 bases and 0 bases, with 13 bases remaining between them. The CDR3 is made up of 15 amino acids. The CDR3, as DNA: TGTGCCAGCAGCTCCGCGGGGGCCCACTCCTACGAGCAGTACTTC. It is translated as CASSSAGAHSYEQYF.

This chain joins TRBV24-1 and TRBJ2-3; TRBD1 might be the D (6 bases). This CDR3 is built from 19 residues. Germline CDR1 reads KGHDR; CDR2 reads SFDVKD. Trimming left V 0 bases short and J 0 bases short, with 18 bases between. This CDR3 is CATSDLIPSRTVSTDTQYF. CDR3 nucleotide sequence: TGTGCCACCAGTGATTTGATTCCTTCGAGGACAGTCAGCACAGATACGCAGTATTTT.

CDR3 sequence: CSVGGYQETQYF. The CDR3 nucleotides are TGCAGCGTTGGGGGGTACCAAGAGACCCAGTACTTC. V usage is TRBV29-1 and J usage is TRBJ2-5; D tentatively reads TRBD1 or TRBD2 (5 bases each). Trimming stripped 4 bases from V and 0 bases from J, with 6 bases between. Germline CDR1 is SQVTM and CDR2 is ANQGSEA. This CDR3 is built from 12 residues.

This rearrangement joins TRBV7-6 to TRBJ2-7; 10 bases map to TRBD1. The V gene end was trimmed by 3 bases and the J gene end by 3 bases; junction bases not matched to a gene: 2. Germline values: CDR1 SGHVS, CDR2 FNYEAQ. The CDR3 sequence is 14 residues long. CDR3 nucleotide sequence: TGTGCCAGCAGCTTTGGACAGGGGGTCTACGAGCAGTACTTC. The encoded protein is CASSFGQGVYEQYF.

The rearrangement links TRBV5-1 to TRBJ1-4, with D unresolved. The CDR3 spans 13 residues. Looked up from germline, CDR1 is SGHRS and CDR2 is YFSETQ. V was pared by 4 bases and J by 8 bases, with 12 bases between. This CDR3 reads CASSGSAREKLFF. DNA for the CDR3: TGCGCCAGCAGCGGGAGCGCGAGGGAAAAACTGTTTTTT.

This clonotype occurred a few times. V and J are TRBV20-1 and TRBJ2-3; D not resolved. V dropped 4 bases and J dropped 0 bases, with 5 bases sitting between them. This CDR3 spans 12 amino acids. The germline CDR1 and CDR2 sequences are DFQATT and SNEGSKA (reference sequence). The CDR3 reads CSAKFSTDTQYF. The CDR3 nucleotides read TGCAGTGCTAAATTCAGCACAGATACGCAGTATTTT.

V gene TRBV20-1 combines with J gene TRBJ2-1; 9 bases map to TRBD2. Trimming removed 8 bases from V and 0 bases from J; junction bases left unmatched: 17. The CDR3 is 18 amino acids. From germline, CDR1 is DFQATT and CDR2 SNEGSKA (reference sequence). This CDR3 reads CSFSSIPGLASSYNEQFF. The CDR3 DNA follows: TGCAGTTTTTCTTCTATCCCGGGACTAGCATCCTCCTACAATGAGCAGTTCTTC.